The 16 T cell receptor beta chains in this list originate from one sample, sequenced in a study of cytomegalovirus exposure and HLA in healthy donors. The PCR ran on 60 Vbeta and 13 Jbeta primers. Generated by immunoSEQ multiplex PCR, the TCRdb table keeps only in-frame clones and is missing some. In the table there are about 190,000 clones, approximately 75% of which are singletons. Sequenced sample: PBMCs. The receptors here all came from a man younger than 45 in good health and CMV-seropositive.

The chain joins TRBV12-5 to TRBJ1-1; D is possibly TRBD1 (5 bases). Trimming cost V 6 bases and J 3 bases, with 20 bases left between them. Germline V gene sequence: CDR1 LGHNT, CDR2 FRNRAP. The CDR3 covers 16 residues. As DNA, the CDR3 is TGTGCTAGTGGGCCCTCAGGTCGTGGAGGGGACACTGAAGCTTTCTTT. Residues: CASGPSGRGGDTEAFF.

The V gene is TRBV6-5, the J gene TRBJ1-1; D unresolved. This CDR3 has 11 residues. CDR1 MNHEY and CDR2 SVGAGI come from the germline V gene. With 11 bases removed from V and 3 bases from J, the gap between germline ends came to 10 bases. CDR3 residues: CACGVYTEAFF. In nucleotides, the CDR3 is TGTGCCTGCGGGGTCTACACTGAAGCTTTCTTT.

The chain links TRBV5-4 to TRBJ1-2, with 9 bases lining up with TRBD1. This CDR3 has 15 amino acids. V lost 3 bases and J lost 7; bases outside the gene matches: 10. The germline gives CDR1 SGHNT, CDR2 YYREEE (reference sequence). This CDR3 is CASSSTGTGHAGYTF. The DNA for the CDR3 is TGTGCCAGCAGCTCAACCGGGACAGGGCATGCTGGCTACACCTTC.

The CDR3 spells CASSIPRVSYGYTF. The CDR3 DNA reads TGTGCCAGTAGTATACCGAGGGTCTCCTATGGCTACACCTTC. The V gene is TRBV19, the J gene TRBJ1-2; the D is unclear. The V end was cut by 2 bases, the J end by 4 bases, with 11 bases between. Germline CDR1 LNHDA, CDR2 SQIVND (reference sequence). The CDR3 is 14 residues long.

The chain employs TRBV7-9 and TRBJ2-7, with 7 bases lining up with TRBD2. V gave up 1 base and J gave up 5 bases; unmatched junction bases: 5. The CDR3 is made up of 14 amino acids. CDR1 is SEHNR and CDR2 is FQNEAQ in the germline V gene (reference sequence). The chain's CDR3 is CASSLVRAGDEQYF. The DNA of the CDR3 is TGTGCCAGCAGCTTAGTTCGGGCGGGGGACGAGCAGTACTTC.

The chain carries TRBV5-6 and TRBJ2-7; D call uncertain. This CDR3 has 13 amino acids. Trimming stripped 4 bases from V and 4 bases from J, with 12 bases between. CDR1 is SGHDT and CDR2 is YYEEEE in the germline V gene. The CDR3 sequence: CASSRLAVYEQYF. The CDR3 nucleotides are TGTGCCAGCAGCCGCCTGGCAGTTTACGAGCAGTACTTC.

V and J are TRBV7-2 and TRBJ2-2; D unresolved. The CDR3 extends over 15 amino acids. Germline CDR1 SGHTA, CDR2 FQGNSA. Trimming left V 5 bases short and J 4 bases short, with 14 bases between. CDR3 region: CASSPSPRSTGELFF. CDR3 nucleotides: TGTGCCAGCAGCCCCTCCCCCCGTAGCACCGGGGAGCTGTTTTTT.

CDR3: CASSQARRRSYSNQPQHF. The CDR3 bases are TGTGCCAGCAGCCAAGCGCGAAGGAGATCGTATAGCAATCAGCCCCAGCATTTT. The genes are TRBV14 and TRBJ1-5; D is unclear. The V end was cut by 1 base, the J end by 0 bases, with 16 bases between. Germline V gene sequence: CDR1 SGHDN, CDR2 FVKESK. The CDR3 loop spans 18 amino acids. The full variable domain, completed using reference TRBV14 and TRBJ1-5, is EAGVTQFPSHSVIEKGQTVTLRCDPISGHDNLYWYRRVMGKEIKFLLHFVKESKQDESGMPNNRFLAERTGGTYSTLKVQPAELEDSGVYFCASSQARRRSYSNQPQHFGDGTRLSIL.

This clone showed up just a few times. V is TRBV10-3 and J is TRBJ2-7, with a weak D call TRBD1 (6 bases). The CDR3 has 14 amino acids. Germline V gene data show CDR1 as ENHRY and CDR2 as SYGVKD. Trimming stripped 3 bases from V and 3 bases from J, with 12 bases between. The CDR3 spells CAISDHAGDYEQYF. The CDR3 DNA follows: TGTGCCATCAGTGACCACGCAGGGGACTACGAGCAGTACTTC.

The CDR3 is CASSPLSGGFYNEQFF. The CDR3 coding sequence is TGTGCCAGCAGCCCCCTTAGCGGGGGATTCTACAATGAGCAGTTCTTC. V is TRBV7-6 and J is TRBJ2-1; 9 bases match TRBD2. With V trimmed by 5 bases and J by 3 bases, 8 bases remained unmatched. CDR1 and CDR2 from the germline V gene are SGHVS and FNYEAQ. The length of the CDR3 is 16 residues.

This chain uses TRBV29-1 with TRBJ1-1; 8 bases agree with TRBD1. CDR1 SQVTM and CDR2 ANQGSEA come from the germline V gene. V was pared by 5 bases and J by 6 bases, with 14 bases of the junction left unmatched. The CDR3 consists of 15 residues. CDR3 coding DNA: TGCAGCGTTTGGGGGACAGGTCCTCACGGGCCTGAAGCTTTCTTT. This translates into CSVWGTGPHGPEAFF.

The CDR3 nucleotides are TGTGCCAGCAGCCCCTTCGGGGACAGTAACACAGATACGCAGTATTTT. This gives the protein CASSPFGDSNTDTQYF. V gene TRBV11-3 combines with J gene TRBJ2-3, with TRBD1 matching 7 bases. The length of the CDR3 is 16 residues. Germline assignment: CDR1 SGHNT and CDR2 YENEEA. The J segment lost 2 bases and the V segment lost 5 bases, leaving 10 bases of the junction unmatched.

The rearrangement joins TRBV5-1 to TRBJ2-5; 7 nucleotides line up with TRBD1. The V gene end was trimmed by 1 base and the J gene end by 3 bases; junction bases not matched to a gene: 6. This CDR3 contains 15 residues. CDR1 is SGHRS and CDR2 is YFSETQ in the germline V gene. As DNA, the CDR3 is TGCGCCAGCAGCTTGCAGGGACAGAAGGAAGAGACCCAGTACTTC. Its protein product is CASSLQGQKEETQYF.

V gene TRBV6-1 combines with J gene TRBJ1-2, with TRBD1 as a possible D gene (5 bases). The CDR3 is 13 residues long. Germline CDR1 and CDR2: MNHNS and SASEGT. The V gene lost 6 bases and the J gene lost 8 bases, with 16 bases spanning the gap. CDR3: CASRGGLTEGYTF. The CDR3 DNA is TGTGCCAGCAGGGGGGGACTAACGGAGGGCTACACCTTC.

The rearrangement joins TRBV7-2 to TRBJ1-2, with D unclear. Germline CDR1 SGHTA, CDR2 FQGNSA. The CDR3 loop spans 13 amino acids. V lost 3 bases, J lost 0 bases, and 5 bases lay in between. CDR3 bases: TGTGCCAGCAGCTTCAAAACTAACTATGGCTACACCTTC. Translation: CASSFKTNYGYTF.

The genes are TRBV13 and TRBJ2-5; no clear D gene. Judging by the DNA end, TRBJ2-7 fits better; the J call may be wrong. The CDR3 covers 14 residues. The V gene's germline CDR1 is PRHDT and CDR2 FYEKMQ (reference sequence). The CDR3 DNA reads TGTGCCAGCAGCCCCCGCGGTGACTCCTACGAGCAGTACTTC. This translates into CASSPRGDSYEQYF.